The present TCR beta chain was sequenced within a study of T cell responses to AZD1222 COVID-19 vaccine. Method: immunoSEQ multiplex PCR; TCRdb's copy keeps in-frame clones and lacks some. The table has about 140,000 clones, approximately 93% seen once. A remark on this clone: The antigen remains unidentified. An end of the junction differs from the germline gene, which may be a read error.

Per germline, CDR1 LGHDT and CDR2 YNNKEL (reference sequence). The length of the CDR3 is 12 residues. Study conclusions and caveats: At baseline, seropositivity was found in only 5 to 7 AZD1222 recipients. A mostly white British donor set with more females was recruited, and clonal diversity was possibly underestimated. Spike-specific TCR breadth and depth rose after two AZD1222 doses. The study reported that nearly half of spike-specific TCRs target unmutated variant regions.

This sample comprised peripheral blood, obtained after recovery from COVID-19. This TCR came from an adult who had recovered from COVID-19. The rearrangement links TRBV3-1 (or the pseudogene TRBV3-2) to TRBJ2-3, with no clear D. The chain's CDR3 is CASSSDLSFQSF. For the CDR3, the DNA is TGTGCCAGCAGCTCCGACCTATCCTTTCAGAGTTTT.